Listed here are 31 T cell receptor beta chains from one sample, sequenced in a study of long-term antiretroviral therapy in people with HIV. With survey level as its setting, the immunoSEQ assay was v3.0. Repertoires were generated with immunoSEQ multiplex PCR, while TCRdb's copy carries only in-frame clones and drops some. The sample consists of under 35,000 clones, 95% to 96% of them appearing once. Here the sequenced sample was unsorted PBMCs, taken 6.6 years after starting antiretroviral therapy. The source of these receptors is a man aged 30 to 39 with HIV.

The count of this clone is one. The genes are TRBV29-1 and TRBJ1-5; 8 nucleotides match TRBD1. The germline CDR1 and CDR2 sequences are SQVTM and ANQGSEA. V lost 4 bases, J lost 6 bases, and 11 bases stayed unmatched. The CDR3 runs to 15 residues. The CDR3, as DNA: TGCAGCGTTGTCTTCGCAGGGGGCGTTGGTCAGCCCCAGCATTTT. It is translated as CSVVFAGGVGQPQHF. The full variable domain, its missing parts supplied by reference TRBV29-1 and TRBJ1-5, is SAVISQKPSRDICQRGTSLTIQCQVDSQVTMMFWYRQQPGQSLTLIATANQGSEATYESGFVIDKFPISRPNLTFSTLTVSNMSPEDSSIYLCSVVFAGGVGQPQHFGDGTRLSIL.

The chain joins TRBV18 to TRBJ2-7; D is uncertain. Deletions cut 4 bases from V and 4 bases from J, with 8 bases between. This CDR3 region has 12 residues. Looked up from germline, CDR1 is KGHSH and CDR2 is LQKENI. Written as DNA, the CDR3 is TGTGCCAGCTCACTACTCAATTACGAGCAGTACTTC. It encodes CASSLLNYEQYF.

This clone was detected only a few times. The CDR3 sequence: CASSLAVVTDTQYF. The CDR3 nucleotides read TGCGCCAGCAGCTTGGCGGTCGTCACAGATACGCAGTATTTT. The chain combines TRBV5-1 with TRBJ2-3, with D uncertain. The CDR3 runs to 14 residues. In germline, CDR1 is SGHRS, CDR2 YFSETQ. Trimming pared 0 bases from V and 2 bases from J, leaving 7 bases between.

The table lists this clone with a count of one. The chain uses TRBV2 and TRBJ2-3; 7 nucleotides align to TRBD2. V lost 8 bases, J lost 4 bases, and 9 bases stayed unmatched. Looked up from germline, CDR1 is SNHLY and CDR2 is FYNNEI. This CDR3 is built from 14 residues. This CDR3 reads CASSPGGSADTQYF. The CDR3 coding sequence is TGTGCCAGCTCCCCTGGCGGGAGTGCAGATACGCAGTATTTT. Combining the CDR3 with reference TRBV2 and TRBJ2-3 gives the whole variable domain EPEVTQTPSHQVTQMGQEVILRCVPISNHLYFYWYRQILGQKVEFLVSFYNNEISEKSEIFDDQFSVERPDGSNFTLKIRSTKLEDSAMYFCASSPGGSADTQYFGPGTRLTVL.

The chain joins TRBV2 to TRBJ2-7; no clear D gene. CDR3 length: 15 amino acids. Germline CDR1 SNHLY, CDR2 FYNNEI. V was shortened by 0 bases and J by 0 bases, with 9 bases between the two germline ends. Written as DNA, the CDR3 is TGTGCCAGCAGTGAAGCGAGGAGAAACTCCTACGAGCAGTACTTC. Its protein is CASSEARRNSYEQYF. The full variable domain, rest sourced from reference TRBV2 and TRBJ2-7, is EPEVTQTPSHQVTQMGQEVILRCVPISNHLYFYWYRQILGQKVEFLVSFYNNEISEKSEIFDDQFSVERPDGSNFTLKIRSTKLEDSAMYFCASSEARRNSYEQYFGPGTRLTVT.

For the CDR3, the DNA is TGCGCCAGCAGCCAGTCGGGAGGGCCCCACAATGAGCAGTTCTTC. Translation gives CASSQSGGPHNEQFF. V is TRBV4-1 and J is TRBJ2-1, with 8 bases matching TRBD2. Losses at the gene ends were 3 bases for V and 5 bases for J; bases not matched to a gene: 6. Germline loops: CDR1 MGHRA, CDR2 YSYEKL. The CDR3 is 15 residues long.

The rearrangement joins TRBV5-1 to TRBJ2-7, with D tentatively TRBD2 (6 bases). V was shortened by 1 base and J by 3 bases, with 8 bases between the two germline ends. The germline gives CDR1 SGHRS, CDR2 YFSETQ. CDR3 length equals 13 residues. The CDR3 DNA follows: TGCGCCAGCAGCTTGCGGAGGGACTACGAGCAGTACTTC. Protein sequence: CASSLRRDYEQYF.

V usage is TRBV5-6 and J usage is TRBJ1-4; 8 positions agree with TRBD1. V trimming: 0 bases; J trimming: 7 bases; junction bases outside the gene matches: 5. The CDR3 extends over 15 amino acids. Germline-derived CDR1 and CDR2 are SGHDT and YYEEEE. The CDR3 sequence is CASSLAGQGGEKLFF. CDR3 nucleotide sequence: TGTGCCAGCAGCTTGGCCGGACAGGGTGGTGAAAAACTGTTTTTT.

The gene calls are TRBV6-6 and TRBJ2-7, with D uncertain. The CDR3 length is 9 residues. Germline values: CDR1 MNHNY, CDR2 SVGAGI (reference sequence). Trimming shortened V by 9 bases and J by 7 bases, and 7 bases separated the two germline ends. The chain's CDR3 is CARVREQYF. The CDR3 DNA reads TGTGCCAGAGTACGGGAGCAGTACTTC.

This chain joins TRBV10-3 and TRBJ1-5; 8 positions match TRBD1. The J segment lost 2 bases and the V segment lost 8 bases, leaving 8 bases of the junction unmatched. Germline lookup yields CDR1 ENHRY and CDR2 SYGVKD. This CDR3 has 15 amino acids. CDR3 region: CAISSGQGRNQPQHF. CDR3 nucleotide sequence: TGTGCCATCTCCTCTGGACAGGGCCGCAATCAGCCCCAGCATTTT.

This clone was detected once. This chain links TRBV6-5 with TRBJ2-7, with D possibly being TRBD1 (6 bases). The germline V gene has CDR1 MNHEY and CDR2 SVGAGI. V lost 6 bases to trimming and J lost 3 bases, with 15 bases between them. CDR3 length: 14 amino acids. Here the CDR3 DNA reads TGTGCCAGCAGCCCAACAGGGTTGGTCTACGAGCAGTACTTC. Amino acids: CASSPTGLVYEQYF.

J is TRBJ2-6 and V is TRBV19; D possibly corresponds to TRBD2 (5 bases). V was clipped by 4 bases and J by 0 bases, with 10 bases between them. This CDR3 comprises 16 residues. Germline CDR1 reads LNHDA; CDR2 reads SQIVND (reference sequence). The CDR3 bases are TGTGCCAGTAGTACGGGGAGAGGCTCTGGGGCCAACGTCCTGACTTTC. Protein sequence: CASSTGRGSGANVLTF.

The CDR3 coding sequence is TGTGCCAGCTCGTGGCAGGGGCGGGACACTGAAGCTTTCTTT. Its translation: CASSWQGRDTEAFF. This chain links TRBV18 with TRBJ1-1, with D perhaps TRBD1 (6 bases). This CDR3 spans 14 amino acids. The V and J ends lost 6 bases and 3 bases respectively, with 14 bases between them. The V gene's germline CDR1 is KGHSH and CDR2 LQKENI. Looking up the rest from reference TRBV18 and TRBJ1-1 gives the full variable domain: NAGVMQNPRHLVRRRGQEARLRCSPMKGHSHVYWYRQLPEEGLKFMVYLQKENIIDESGMPKERFSAEFPKEGPSILRIQQVVRGDSAAYFCASSWQGRDTEAFFGQGTRLTVV.

The V and J genes are TRBV11-2 and TRBJ2-7, with TRBD2 as a possible D gene (5 bases). V dropped 1 base and J dropped 2 bases, with 12 bases sitting between them. CDR1 is SGHAT, CDR2 FQNNGV, per germline. This CDR3 region has 15 residues. The CDR3 loop is CASSLGEGLAYEQYF. In DNA, the CDR3 is TGTGCCAGCAGCTTAGGGGAAGGACTCGCCTACGAGCAGTACTTC.

The chain carries TRBV6-5 and TRBJ2-7; D possibly corresponds to TRBD1 (6 bases). The CDR3 covers 16 residues. V was trimmed by 3 bases and J by 0 bases, leaving 15 bases between them. CDR1 and CDR2 from the germline V gene are MNHEY and SVGAGI. The CDR3 DNA sequence: TGTGCCAGCAGTTATTCCGGACAGTGGGGCTCCTACGAGCAGTACTTC. Protein: CASSYSGQWGSYEQYF.

V usage is TRBV9 and J usage is TRBJ1-2, with D uncertain. CDR3 size: 14 residues. V was clipped by 0 bases and J by 4 bases, with 10 bases between them. Germline V CDR1 and CDR2: SGDLS, YYNGEE. CDR3 amino acids: CASSVAGSLYGYTF. CDR3 coding DNA: TGTGCCAGCAGCGTAGCGGGCTCCCTCTATGGCTACACCTTC.

The chain combines TRBV19 with TRBJ2-7, with unresolved D. Trimming cost V 0 bases and J 4 bases, with 7 bases left between them. The CDR3 loop spans 13 amino acids. The germline V gene has CDR1 LNHDA and CDR2 SQIVND (reference sequence). The CDR3 sequence is CASSIDREYEQYF. The CDR3 nucleotides are TGTGCCAGTAGTATAGATCGAGAATACGAGCAGTACTTC.

V gene TRBV6-5 combines with J gene TRBJ2-7; 7 bases agree with TRBD1. The CDR3 sequence is 13 residues long. From germline, CDR1 is MNHEY and CDR2 SVGAGI. The J segment lost 6 bases and the V segment lost 2 bases, leaving 4 bases of the junction unmatched. In DNA form, the CDR3 reads TGTGCCAGCAGTTACGGGGCAGGGGGCGAGCAGTACTTC. Protein sequence: CASSYGAGGEQYF.

The J gene is TRBJ2-3, the V gene TRBV9, with 13 bases that match TRBD2. V trimming: 4 bases; J trimming: 5 bases; junction bases outside the gene matches: 16. The CDR3 is 19 amino acids. Germline V lookup: CDR1 SGDLS, CDR2 YYNGEE. The chain's CDR3 is CASSYQGIGLAGEGDTQYF. The DNA for the CDR3 is TGTGCCAGCAGCTACCAAGGGATCGGACTAGCGGGAGAAGGAGATACGCAGTATTTT.

J is TRBJ1-3 and V is TRBV6-1; no reliable D call. Germline-derived CDR1 and CDR2 are MNHNS and SASEGT. There are 15 residues in the CDR3. The V gene lost 5 bases and the J gene lost 4 bases, with 15 bases spanning the gap. The CDR3 reads CASSQGRLSGNTIYF. The DNA of the CDR3 is TGTGCCAGCAGTCAAGGGAGACTTTCAGGAAACACCATATATTTT.

The J gene is TRBJ2-5, the V gene TRBV4-2; 9 bases are shared with TRBD2. The junction had 9 bases not matched to a gene; V was cut back by 3 bases and J by 4 bases. The CDR3 sequence is 16 residues long. Germline lookup yields CDR1 LGHNA and CDR2 YNFKEQ. CDR3 in amino acids: CASSHPSTAGGETQYF. CDR3 in DNA: TGTGCCAGCAGCCACCCCTCTACAGCGGGAGGAGAGACCCAGTACTTC.

The genes are TRBV25-1 and TRBJ1-2; 8 bases line up with TRBD1. Germline-derived CDR1 and CDR2 are MGHDK and SYGVNS. V dropped 5 bases and J dropped 4; count of bases not matched to a gene: 6. The CDR3 contains 14 residues. The CDR3 DNA reads as TGTGCCAGCAGTACCCGGACAGGGAGCTATGGCTACACCTTC. It translates to CASSTRTGSYGYTF.

This chain links TRBV30 with TRBJ1-1; D unresolved. The V end was cut by 7 bases, the J end by 5 bases, with 14 bases between. The CDR3 extends over 12 amino acids. From germline, CDR1 is GTSNPN and CDR2 SVGIG (reference sequence). The CDR3 nucleotides are TGTGCCTTAGACCCGGCCTATACTGAAGCTTTCTTT. This sequence encodes CALDPAYTEAFF.

This chain connects TRBV7-3 to TRBJ2-3; 9 positions agree with TRBD1. V was pared by 5 bases and J by 7 bases, with 16 bases of the junction left unmatched. Germline-derived CDR1 and CDR2 are SGHTA and FQGTGA. The CDR3 sequence is 17 residues long. The CDR3 DNA follows: TGTGCCAGCAGCCTCTCCCTACCGGGACAGGGAACAAATACGCAGTATTTT. Translated: CASSLSLPGQGTNTQYF.

V usage is TRBV27 and J usage is TRBJ2-7; TRBD1 might be the D (5 bases). The CDR3 is made up of 13 amino acids. Germline values: CDR1 MNHEY, CDR2 SMNVEV (reference sequence). Deletions cut 2 bases from V and 2 bases from J, with 7 bases between. The DNA for the CDR3 is TGTGCCAGCAGTTTAGTAGGGGCCTACGAGCAGTACTTC. Protein: CASSLVGAYEQYF.

The gene calls are TRBV5-1 and TRBJ1-2; TRBD1 matches at 7 bases. CDR3 length equals 13 residues. Germline V gene lookup returns CDR1 SGHRS and CDR2 YFSETQ. The ends lost 4 bases at V and 8 bases at J; junction bases unmatched: 8. CDR3 region: CASSPGEGAGYTF. The CDR3 DNA sequence: TGCGCCAGCAGCCCCGGGGAGGGGGCAGGCTACACCTTC.

The chain links TRBV2 to TRBJ1-2, with D possibly being TRBD1 (6 bases). This CDR3 contains 17 residues. Between the trimmed V and J ends, which lost 7 bases and 7 bases, there was a span of 28 bases. CDR1 and CDR2 from the germline V gene are SNHLY and FYNNEI. For the CDR3, the DNA is TGTGCCAGCATCCGGACAGCGCAGCTCTGGCAGGGATCTGGCTACACCTTC. This gives the protein CASIRTAQLWQGSGYTF. Complete variable domain (other parts from reference TRBV2 and TRBJ1-2): EPEVTQTPSHQVTQMGQEVILRCVPISNHLYFYWYRQILGQKVEFLVSFYNNEISEKSEIFDDQFSVERPDGSNFTLKIRSTKLEDSAMYFCASIRTAQLWQGSGYTFGSGTRLTVV.

This chain connects TRBV4-1 to TRBJ1-5; D is ambiguous. The V end lost 1 base, the J end lost 6 bases, and 13 bases lay between the germline ends. This CDR3 is 15 amino acids long. The germline CDR1 and CDR2 sequences are MGHRA and YSYEKL. The CDR3 nucleotides read TGCGCCAGCAGCCAAGGGGAAGCAGGAACTCAGCCCCAGCATTTT. It codes for CASSQGEAGTQPQHF.

The rearrangement joins TRBV6-1 to TRBJ1-1, with a possible D match to TRBD1 (6 bases). Between the trimmed V and J ends, which lost 7 bases and 8 bases, there was a span of 17 bases. The CDR3 is 13 residues long. Germline V gives CDR1 MNHNS, CDR2 SASEGT. In DNA, the CDR3 is TGTGCCAGCATTGGGGACATTTTCAGAGAAGCTTTCTTT. Translation: CASIGDIFREAFF.

Within the sample, this clone is medium-sized (0.01 to 0.1%). The rearrangement links TRBV6-5 to TRBJ1-2; 7 bases match TRBD1. The V gene end was trimmed by 2 bases and the J gene end by 7 bases; junction bases not matched to a gene: 4. The CDR3 runs to 13 residues. CDR1 is MNHEY, CDR2 SVGAGI, per germline. The DNA of the CDR3 is TGTGCCAGCAGTTACAGCCCAGGGGGTGGCTACACCTTC. Encoded protein: CASSYSPGGGYTF.

The rearrangement joins TRBV7-6 to TRBJ2-3, with D tentatively TRBD2 (6 bases). The germline V gene encodes CDR1 SGHVS and CDR2 FNYEAQ. The CDR3 spans 16 residues. V was trimmed by 5 bases and J by 0 bases, leaving 15 bases between them. CDR3 in amino acids: CASSLTRDSSTDTQYF. The DNA of the CDR3 is TGTGCCAGCAGCCTTACCAGGGACTCTAGCACAGATACGCAGTATTTT.